This TCR beta chain was identified in a study of T cell responses to AZD1222 COVID-19 vaccine. Study-level results: Unmutated regions of variants are reportedly targeted by nearly half of spike-specific TCRs. Spike-specific TCR breadth and depth rose after two AZD1222 doses. Mostly white British, mostly female donors; authors suggested clonal diversity may be underestimated. Among those given AZD1222, only 5 to 7 were seropositive at baseline.

Libraries were prepared by immunoSEQ multiplex PCR; TCRdb keeps only in-frame clonotypes and omits some of them. The sample has 90,000 to 120,000 clones; 87% are singletons. Germline CDR1 reads SGDLS; CDR2 reads YYNGEE. V dropped 3 bases and J dropped 4 bases, with 17 bases sitting between them. The CDR3 is 16 residues long. In regard to this clone: The target antigen is unknown.

The receptor comes from an adult who received the AZD1222 COVID-19 vaccine. This chain joins TRBV9 and TRBJ2-1; weak D call: TRBD1 (6 bases). The sequenced sample was peripheral blood, obtained 28 days after the second AZD1222 dose. The CDR3 coding sequence is TGTGCCAGCAGCGCGAGAGGACAGAATAGATACAATGAGCAGTTCTTC. Amino acid sequence: CASSARGQNRYNEQFF.